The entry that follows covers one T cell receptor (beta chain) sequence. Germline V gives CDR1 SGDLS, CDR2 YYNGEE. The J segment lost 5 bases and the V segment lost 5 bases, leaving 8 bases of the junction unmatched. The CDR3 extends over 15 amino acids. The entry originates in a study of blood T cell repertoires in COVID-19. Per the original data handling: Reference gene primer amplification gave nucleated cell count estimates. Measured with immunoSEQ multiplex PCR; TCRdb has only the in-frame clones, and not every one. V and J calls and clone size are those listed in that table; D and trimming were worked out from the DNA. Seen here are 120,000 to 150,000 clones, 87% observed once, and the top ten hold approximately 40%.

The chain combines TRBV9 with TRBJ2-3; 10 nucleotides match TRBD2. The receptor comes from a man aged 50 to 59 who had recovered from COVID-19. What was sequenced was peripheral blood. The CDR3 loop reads CASSESGGAGDTQYF. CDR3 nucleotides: TGTGCCAGCAGTGAGAGCGGGGGGGCCGGAGATACGCAGTATTTT.